What follows are 32 T cell receptor beta chains derived from one specimen sequenced in a study of blood T cells in healthy people across ages. Primers used in a second PCR of roughly 6 to 11 cycles were a sample-barcoded 5' primer and a J-beta primer mix. TCRdb reprocessed the 5' RACE reads via MiXCR and lists one record per CDR3 protein. Here the sample spans about 1.8 million distinct CDR3 sequences, 49% being singletons. The sequenced sample consisted of blood. These receptors were taken from a woman in her 40s in good health.

This clonotype has a single count. This sequence joins TRBV27 and TRBJ2-5; 9 bases are shared with TRBD2. The closer fit of TRBJ2-7 to the DNA end suggests the J call may be wrong. This CDR3 region has 15 residues. Germline assignment: CDR1 MNHEY and CDR2 SMNVEV (reference sequence). The CDR3, as DNA: TGTGCCAGCAGTTTTATGGCTAGCGGGGTTCTCGAGCAGTACTTC. It translates to CASSFMASGVLEQYF.

A few counts support this clonotype. This rearrangement joins TRBV20-1 to TRBJ2-3; maybe TRBD1 (6 bases). Germline V gene data show CDR1 as DFQATT and CDR2 as SNEGSKA (reference sequence). The CDR3 contains 14 residues. Trimming stripped 4 bases from V and 0 bases from J, with 11 bases between. Written as DNA, the CDR3 is TGCAGTGCTACCGGAAGGGGGAGCACAGATACGCAGTATTTT. Its protein product is CSATGRGSTDTQYF.

This rearrangement joins TRBV28 to TRBJ2-5; D is possibly TRBD1 (6 bases). TRBJ2-7 explains the end of the DNA better; the J call may be wrong. The CDR3 is made up of 11 amino acids. Per germline, CDR1 MDHEN and CDR2 SYDVKM. The CDR3 is CAQGRVDEQYF. The CDR3 DNA follows: TGTGCCCAGGGGCGGGTCGACGAGCAGTACTTC.

This clonotype was picked up a small number of times. This rearrangement joins TRBV20-1 to TRBJ2-7, with a tentative D call TRBD2 (6 bases). Trimming cost V 7 bases and J 1 base, with 14 bases left between them. The CDR3 is 13 amino acids. Germline assignment: CDR1 DFQATT and CDR2 SNEGSKA (reference sequence). The CDR3 protein is CSVGGVPSYEQYF. The CDR3 nucleotides read TGCAGTGTTGGCGGGGTCCCATCCTACGAGCAGTACTTC.

V gene TRBV4-1 combines with J gene TRBJ2-3; D call uncertain. V was shortened by 0 bases and J by 4 bases, with 8 bases between the two germline ends. Germline V gives CDR1 MGHRA, CDR2 YSYEKL. The CDR3 covers 14 residues. The DNA for the CDR3 is TGCGCCAGCAGCCAAGAGTTTAGCCCAGATACGCAGTATTTT. It yields the protein CASSQEFSPDTQYF.

The chain couples TRBV6-5 to TRBJ1-2; TRBD1 might be the D (6 bases). CDR1 is MNHEY, CDR2 SVGAGI, per germline. With 2 bases removed from V and 4 bases from J, the gap between germline ends came to 11 bases. The CDR3 totals 14 residues. For the CDR3, the DNA is TGTGCCAGCAGTTACGGCAGGGGATCCTATGGCTACACCTTC. It specifies CASSYGRGSYGYTF.

This chain connects TRBV7-2 to TRBJ2-3; no reliable D call. The CDR3 spans 15 residues. Germline V CDR1 and CDR2: SGHTA, FQGNSA. Between the trimmed V and J ends, which lost 2 bases and 4 bases, there was a span of 13 bases. CDR3 residues: CASSLTRSPADTQYF. DNA for the CDR3: TGTGCCAGCAGCTTAACCCGGAGTCCCGCAGATACGCAGTATTTT.

This chain connects TRBV4-1 to TRBJ2-7, with TRBD2 as a possible D gene (6 bases). With the DNA end fitting TRBJ2-5 better, the J assignment may be wrong. Germline V lookup: CDR1 MGHRA, CDR2 YSYEKL. CDR3 length equals 16 residues. CDR3 sequence reads: CASSQVGGAGWETQYF. The DNA of the CDR3 is TGCGCCAGCAGCCAAGTTGGAGGGGCAGGGTGGGAGACCCAGTACTTC.

This chain connects TRBV4-3 to TRBJ2-5, with 8 positions matching TRBD2. The V and J ends lost 0 bases and 8 bases, in that order; junction bases with no gene match: 8. The V gene's germline CDR1 is LGHNA and CDR2 YSLEER. The CDR3 spans 15 residues. CDR3 sequence reads: CASSQESGGSVTQYF. Written as DNA, the CDR3 is TGCGCCAGCAGCCAAGAGAGCGGGGGCTCGGTAACCCAGTACTTC.

The chain combines TRBV21-1 with TRBJ2-5; TRBD2, the table's D call, was not compared with the DNA. TRBV21-1 is flagged as a pseudogene. This CDR3 contains 17 residues. DNA for the CDR3: TGTGCCAGCAGCAAAGGAAGTAAGCGGGCTCCCCAAGAGACCCAGTACTTC. This codes for CASSKGSKRAPQETQYF.

The chain couples TRBV28 to TRBJ2-4; D gene unclear. The DNA end lines up better with TRBJ2-7; the J call may be wrong. CDR1 and CDR2 (germline): MDHEN, SYDVKM. The CDR3 covers 13 residues. In DNA, the CDR3 is TGTGCCAGCAGTTTATTGGCCAAATACGAGCAGTACTTC. Its translation: CASSLLAKYEQYF.

This sequence joins TRBV29-1 and TRBJ2-5; D not certain. The CDR3 has 12 amino acids. The germline V gene encodes CDR1 SQVTM and CDR2 ANQGSEA. The germline V and J ends were trimmed by 2 bases and 1 base, with 5 bases remaining between them. CDR3 loop: CSVERPQETQYF. The DNA of the CDR3 is TGCAGCGTTGAAAGGCCCCAAGAGACCCAGTACTTC. The complete variable domain, with remaining parts taken from reference TRBV29-1 and TRBJ2-5, reads SAVISQKPSRDICQRGTSLTIQCQVDSQVTMMFWYRQQPGQSLTLIATANQGSEATYESGFVIDKFPISRPNLTFSTLTVSNMSPEDSSIYLCSVERPQETQYFGPGTRLLVL.

This chain links TRBV5-1 with TRBJ1-2; D is undetermined. The CDR3 runs to 14 residues. Germline loops: CDR1 SGHRS, CDR2 YFSETQ. The V end lost 3 bases, the J end lost 3 bases, and 12 bases lay between the germline ends. The CDR3 spells CASSSSGRDYGYTF. CDR3 nucleotide sequence: TGCGCCAGCAGCTCGAGCGGTCGAGACTATGGCTACACCTTC. Full variable domain (missing parts from reference TRBV5-1 and TRBJ1-2): KAGVTQTPRYLIKTRGQQVTLSCSPISGHRSVSWYQQTPGQGLQFLFEYFSETQRNKGNFPGRFSGRQFSNSRSEMNVSTLELGDSALYLCASSSSGRDYGYTFGSGTRLTVV.

V and J are TRBV20-1 and TRBJ2-3, with 11 bases that match TRBD2. Germline lookup yields CDR1 DFQATT and CDR2 SNEGSKA (reference sequence). The CDR3 has 14 residues. The junction had 3 bases not matched to a gene; V was cut back by 3 bases and J by 4 bases. The CDR3 is CSARLAGGPDTQYF. The CDR3 DNA sequence: TGCAGTGCTAGGCTAGCGGGGGGCCCAGATACGCAGTATTTT.

The CDR3: CASSPSGQGGQPQHF. In nucleotides, the CDR3 is TGTGCCAGCAGTCCGTCGGGACAGGGAGGTCAGCCCCAGCATTTT. This rearrangement joins TRBV12-3 or TRBV12-4 to TRBJ1-5; 9 bases align to TRBD1. This CDR3 has 15 amino acids. V lost 5 bases and J lost 6; bases outside the gene matches: 8.

This chain connects TRBV7-2 to TRBJ1-5; TRBD1 matches at 8 bases. Germline V gene sequence: CDR1 SGHTA, CDR2 FQGNSA. Trimming removed 4 bases from V and 5 bases from J; junction bases left unmatched: 10. The CDR3 runs to 16 residues. This CDR3 is CASSWKGPGGDQPQHF. Written as DNA, the CDR3 is TGTGCCAGCAGCTGGAAGGGTCCAGGGGGCGATCAGCCCCAGCATTTT.

The sample holds a few counts of this clonotype. The chain is built from TRBV9 and TRBJ2-1; D may correspond to TRBD1 or TRBD2 (5 bases each). V lost 0 bases, J lost 1 base, and 8 bases lay in between. This CDR3 has 15 residues. Per germline, CDR1 SGDLS and CDR2 YYNGEE. Written as DNA, the CDR3 is TGTGCCAGCAGCGTAGGGGGGTGGTCCTACAATGAGCAGTTCTTC. Its translation: CASSVGGWSYNEQFF. Supplemented by reference TRBV9 and TRBJ2-1, the full variable domain reads DSGVTQTPKHLITATGQRVTLRCSPRSGDLSVYWYQQSLDQGLQFLIQYYNGEERAKGNILERFSAQQFPDLHSELNLSSLELGDSALYFCASSVGGWSYNEQFFGPGTRLTVL.

This chain joins TRBV7-9 and TRBJ2-3, with TRBD1 identical over 8 bases. The CDR3 loop spans 20 amino acids. Looked up from germline, CDR1 is SEHNR and CDR2 is FQNEAQ (reference sequence). The V and J ends lost 2 bases and 0 bases, in that order; junction bases with no gene match: 16. The CDR3 spells CASSLPIMNADRASTDTQYF. The DNA for the CDR3 is TGTGCCAGCAGCTTACCAATCATGAACGCGGACAGGGCTAGCACAGATACGCAGTATTTT.

The CDR3 DNA is TGCAGTGCTAGTGAACAGGGCAATAGGGGAGAGACCCAGTACTTC. Translating it yields CSASEQGNRGETQYF. The chain has TRBV20-1 and TRBJ2-7, with D perhaps matching TRBD1 (6 bases). The DNA end favors TRBJ2-5, so the J call may be wrong. The CDR3 is 15 residues long. Germline V gene lookup returns CDR1 DFQATT and CDR2 SNEGSKA (reference sequence).

The chain combines TRBV6-5 with TRBJ1-2; the D is unclear. Trimming cost V 0 bases and J 4 bases, with 9 bases left between them. This CDR3 spans 14 amino acids. Germline V gives CDR1 MNHEY, CDR2 SVGAGI. CDR3 region: CASSYSGIGYGYTF. In DNA form, the CDR3 reads TGTGCCAGCAGTTACTCGGGGATAGGCTATGGCTACACCTTC.

V and J are TRBV5-1 and TRBJ2-1; perhaps TRBD2 as D (5 bases). V shed 4 bases and J shed 7 bases, with 15 bases lying between them. Germline CDR1 and CDR2: SGHRS and YFSETQ. The CDR3 sequence is 14 residues long. This CDR3 is CASSVSGVTNEQFF. CDR3 DNA sequence: TGCGCCAGCAGCGTATCCGGGGTAACAAATGAGCAGTTCTTC.

V gene TRBV6-1 combines with J gene TRBJ1-2, with 10 bases matching TRBD1. The CDR3 runs to 13 residues. V was clipped by 3 bases and J by 6 bases; unmatched bases: 1. Germline assignment: CDR1 MNHNS and CDR2 SASEGT. The CDR3 reads CASSDGQGDGYTF. The CDR3 DNA reads as TGTGCCAGCAGTGACGGACAGGGGGATGGCTACACCTTC.

V usage is TRBV10-3 and J usage is TRBJ2-1; 10 bases agree with TRBD1. V lost 3 bases and J lost 7; bases outside the gene matches: 12. CDR1 is ENHRY and CDR2 is SYGVKD in the germline V gene. This CDR3 is built from 17 residues. Here the CDR3 reads CAISDLVLTGGGNEQFF. CDR3 sequence (DNA): TGTGCCATCAGTGATTTAGTGTTGACAGGGGGCGGGAATGAGCAGTTCTTC.

The chain links TRBV6-5 to TRBJ2-7; the D call may be TRBD1 or TRBD2 (5 bases each). This CDR3 spans 15 amino acids. The V end lost 2 bases, the J end lost 2 bases, and 13 bases lay between the germline ends. CDR1 is MNHEY, CDR2 SVGAGI, per germline. CDR3: CASSYGDVSPYEQYF. DNA of the CDR3: TGTGCCAGCAGTTACGGGGACGTTAGCCCCTACGAGCAGTACTTC.

In nucleotides, the CDR3 is TGCGCCAGCAGCCGGGGTCACTCTTGGAGATCCGGGGCCAACGTCCTGACTTTC. This sequence encodes CASSRGHSWRSGANVLTF. The rearrangement uses TRBV4-3 and TRBJ2-6, with D unresolved. There are 18 residues in the CDR3. Trimming removed 4 bases at V and 4 bases at J, with 20 bases between. Germline V gene data show CDR1 as LGHNA and CDR2 as YSLEER.

The chain links TRBV11-2 to TRBJ2-1; TRBD1 agrees at 7 bases. The CDR3 covers 15 residues. Trimming removed 1 base from V and 7 bases from J; junction bases left unmatched: 7. Germline V CDR1 and CDR2: SGHAT, FQNNGV. The CDR3 here is CASSLGTGAGNEQFF. The CDR3 bases are TGTGCCAGCAGCTTAGGTACAGGGGCGGGTAATGAGCAGTTCTTC.

The chain employs TRBV7-2 and TRBJ2-4; TRBD1 matches 7 bases. The CDR3 has 14 amino acids. The ends lost 6 bases at V and 1 base at J; junction bases unmatched: 3. Germline assignment: CDR1 SGHTA and CDR2 FQGNSA. Here the CDR3 reads CASRMDRAKNIQYF. The CDR3 nucleotides read TGTGCCAGCAGAATGGACAGGGCCAAAAACATTCAGTACTTC.

This chain connects TRBV20-1 to TRBJ1-5; D is unresolved. The CDR3 loop spans 13 amino acids. Deletions cut 0 bases from V and 2 bases from J, with 5 bases between. Germline values: CDR1 DFQATT, CDR2 SNEGSKA (reference sequence). The CDR3 DNA is TGCAGTGCTAGAGATATCGGCAATCAGCCCCAGCATTTT. Encoded protein: CSARDIGNQPQHF.

For this clonotype: A junction boundary mismatches the germline segment, possibly from a read error. The CDR3 DNA follows: TGTGCCAGCAGTTTCCGTAGGGACTTACAAGAGACCCGGTACTTC. As protein: CASSFRRDLQETRYF. The chain recombines TRBV28 with TRBJ2-5, with TRBD2 as a possible D gene (6 bases). From germline, CDR1 is MDHEN and CDR2 SYDVKM. This CDR3 has 15 amino acids.

This clonotype occurred a few times. J is TRBJ2-3 and V is TRBV4-3; a possible D gene is TRBD1 (5 bases). Trimming shortened V by 4 bases and J by 4 bases, and 9 bases separated the two germline ends. Per the germline V gene, CDR1 is LGHNA and CDR2 is YSLEER. This CDR3 spans 13 amino acids. CDR3 sequence: CASSPDSSDTQYF. DNA of the CDR3: TGCGCCAGCAGCCCAGACAGTTCAGATACGCAGTATTTT.

This chain links TRBV4-3 with TRBJ2-1, with 7 bases lining up with TRBD2. CDR1 LGHNA and CDR2 YSLEER come from the germline V gene. J gave up 5 bases and V 0 bases, and 7 bases lay outside the gene matches. CDR3 length: 16 amino acids. CDR3 region: CASSQEGRGVNNEQFF. The CDR3 region has the DNA TGCGCCAGCAGCCAAGAGGGCCGGGGGGTCAACAATGAGCAGTTCTTC.

V usage is TRBV6-2 or TRBV6-3 and J usage is TRBJ2-1, with D perhaps TRBD2 (5 bases). CDR1 and CDR2 (germline): MNHEY, SVGEGT. The CDR3 extends over 13 amino acids. The V and J ends lost 5 bases and 8 bases respectively, with 13 bases between them. CDR3 region: CASSDSAVYEQFF. For the CDR3, the DNA is TGTGCCAGCAGTGATAGCGCCGTCTATGAGCAGTTCTTC.